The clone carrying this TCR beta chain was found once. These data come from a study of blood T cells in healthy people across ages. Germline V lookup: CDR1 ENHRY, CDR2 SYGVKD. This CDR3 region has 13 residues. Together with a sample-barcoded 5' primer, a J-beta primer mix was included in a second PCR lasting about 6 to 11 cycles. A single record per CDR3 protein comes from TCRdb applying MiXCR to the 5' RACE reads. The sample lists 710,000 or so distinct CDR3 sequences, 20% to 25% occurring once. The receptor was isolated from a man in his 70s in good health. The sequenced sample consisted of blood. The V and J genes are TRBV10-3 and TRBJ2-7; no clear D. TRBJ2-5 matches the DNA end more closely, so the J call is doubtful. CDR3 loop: CAIGDSLQETQYF. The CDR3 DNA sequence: TGTGCCATCGGAGATAGTCTTCAAGAGACCCAGTACTTC.